What follows describes a single T cell receptor beta chain. This clonotype came up many times. The antigen it recognizes is unknown. There are no base qualities to consult, and no much larger clone falls within one base. V lost 2 bases and J lost 0 bases; the stretch between them is 11 bases long. Sequences SGHTA (CDR1) and FQGNSA (CDR2) are obtained from the germline V gene. The CDR3 starts with the cysteine, ends with the phenylalanine, and has 15 residues. The retained sequence is limited to the CDR3, 45 bases, with the frame set at the first base. This record comes from a study of blood T cells in healthy people across ages (dated by TCRdb to the mid-2010s). With respect to the entire study: In model experiments, template switching captured about one uniquely barcoded TCR beta cDNA molecule for every two T cells. Age-related changes in TCR beta repertoire diversity were measured in the study by deep sequencing normalized with unique cDNA molecular identifiers. Four age groups were formed from the donors: young (average 16 years), middle-aged (around 40), aged (roughly 56) and long-lived (roughly 88). Using the same blood draw, the study looked at two additional independent replicas of 1 million unique cDNA reads for two donors, one aged 18 to 30 and the other aged 80 or older. Study-wide conclusions, independent of this receptor: Compared with the aged group, more naive CD4+ T cells, fewer expanded clones and increased TCR diversity were shown by the long-lived group, suggesting age selection. Bulk unsorted PBMC profiling prevented conclusive comparison of naive and antigen-experienced compartments. Donor CMV infection status was unknown, potentially confounding age-related changes in expanded clonotypes. Observed TCR beta diversity correlated strongly with the percentage of naive T cells measured by flow cytometry. As age increased, observed TCR beta diversity per million T cells dropped in a roughly linear way, and a significant reduction was already evident by age 40. Estimates of total diversity based on one million sequenced T cells were regarded as lower bounds and as underestimates.

Libraries were built with 5' RACE. Data came from an Illumina HiSeq 2500. The second PCR ran for roughly 7 to 12 cycles and used a J-beta primer mix along with a sample-barcoded 5' primer. A unique molecular identifier was introduced onto each TCR beta cDNA molecule by a template-switch 5' adaptor carrying 12 random nucleotides. Each sample yielded at least 2.5 million CDR3-containing paired-end reads. The Mint cDNA synthesis kit, primed by a TRBC-specific oligonucleotide, was used to synthesize first-strand cDNA from all RNA. Following uracil-DNA glycosylase treatment, all cDNA underwent a first 18-cycle PCR with the universal primers M1SS and BC2_uni_R. Regarding the original processing steps: For normalization, 1 million high-quality reads, each with a distinct molecular identifier, were randomly selected from each sample. Reads sharing molecular identifiers were discarded rather than binned into consensus sequences. MiTCR, run with a Q25 quality threshold and the strictest error-elimination algorithm, handled CDR3 identification, clonotype clustering and error correction. A nonparametric unseen species model with Euler transformation was used to estimate a lower bound on total TCR beta diversity. TCRdb reanalyzed the raw reads on its own, using fastp at Q25 for trimming and MiXCR for clone calling, and kept in-frame beta chains. Rows are unified per CDR3 protein, each entry keeping the most common DNA and genes. It is TCRdb's table, rather than the study itself, that gives the V and J calls and clone size. Across this sample there are approximately 960,000 distinct CDR3 sequences, with approximately 32% seen only once. About 9.4% of the sample goes to the ten largest clones.

Donors were under 40 systemically healthy Caucasian individuals from Russia aged 6 to 90 years. Around 9.8 milliliters of peripheral blood were collected from each donor into EDTA-treated Vacutainer tubes. PBMCs were isolated by Ficoll-Paque density-gradient centrifugation, with at least 6 million obtained per sample. Trizol reagent was used to extract total RNA from PBMCs, with at least 5.5 micrograms per sample. Naive CD45RAhigh/CD27high T cell percentages were measured by flow cytometry on a PBMC aliquot from every donor. This sample was also put to use in a study of T cells of mothers and their children. As the second publication notes: Donors were nine systemically healthy Caucasian individuals: three mothers and their six children. cDNA synthesis consumed the entire amount of extracted RNA, loaded at about 1.5 ug RNA in each 15 ul reaction. In the second PCR, the M1S primer added sample barcodes and 2-4 random nucleotides. Over 9 million TCR beta CDR3 reads were obtained for each mother, and 2.7 million or so reads were obtained for each child. In both related and unrelated pairs, thymic selection shapes the output of TCR recombination in a similar way, with inherited differences having only a minor effect. Normalized repertoire overlap was always found to be slightly, but never significantly, higher in related mother-child pairs than in unrelated mother-child pairs. Persistent microchimeric T cell clones were not detected, at a sensitivity of about 100 clones per million clonotypes. Deep NGS was used in the study to compare the TCR beta repertoires of mothers and children and to look for features that separate related mother-child pairs from unrelated individuals. The mean age was 40 +/- 4 years for the mothers and around 10 +/- 4 years for the children. After adapters were ligated using NEBNext reagents, the libraries underwent 100+100 nt paired-end sequencing on an Illumina HiSeq 2000. To prevent cross-contamination, the mother and child libraries were prepared a month apart and were sequenced in separate runs. Each donor had between about 450,000 and 2,100,000 distinct TCR beta clonotypes identified. Naive TCR beta clonotypes were estimated from low-frequency clonotypes matched to each donor's FACS-determined naive share, without sorting.

Sequenced: blood. This sequence originates from a woman aged 40 to 55 in good health. Rearrangement joined TRBV7-2 to TRBJ2-7; a confident D gene designation cannot be given. Here is the DNA: TGTGCCAGCAGCTTATTGAGTCTTGTCTCCTACGAGCAGTACTTC. Translated, this is CASSLLSLVSYEQYF.